This is a list of T cell receptor beta chains from one sample in a study of OX40 agonist ivuxolimab in advanced cancers. Sequencing used immunoSEQ multiplex PCR; TCRdb keeps in-frame clones, though not all of them. Seen here are thousands of clones, 79% observed once, and the top ten hold 35% to 40%. The sequencing here drew on CD4+ or CD8+ T cells sorted from blood, taken in a trial of the OX40 agonist ivuxolimab. The receptors were sampled from an adult with an advanced solid tumor such as melanoma, head and neck, liver or kidney cancer. Each CDR3 is given without its conserved first and last residue. Size is stated for part of the rows, as once, few or many counts, or as a class when the clone is expanded.

V gene | clone size | CDR3 protein
TRBV19 | NA | ASGDIREPQH
TRBV5-6 | NA | ASSKVGEAF
TRBV6-6 | NA | ASSLVIQGSNGYT
TRBV29-1 | NA | SVTPGQGPKSSGNTIY
TRBV29-1 | few | SVGGGTGPSPNYGYT
TRBV11-2 | NA | ASSLETVNEQY
TRBV7-6 | NA | ASSNSGGILGEQY
TRBV4-3 | NA | ASSHGTSTGELF
TRBV27 | NA | ASKLAVTSYEQY
TRBV7-7 | NA | ASSLDGAGLRQETQY
TRBV7-6 | NA | ASSFGIWGDSNYGYT
TRBV10-3 | NA | AIAVGRVETQY
TRBV10-1 | NA | ASSASGTGYEQY
TRBV30 | NA | AWSAGTGRNTIY
TRBV7-9 | NA | ASSLVQGNYNEQF
TRBV6-6 | NA | ASRTAGFEQF
TRBV7-9 | few | ASDRGLSTDTQY
TRBV5-5 | NA | ASSPEQGWSEAF